This T cell receptor beta chain was identified in a study of T cells in Graves' hyperthyroidism and ophthalmopathy. Study at large: Staff took peripheral blood when the initial diagnosis was made, before any treatment began.

From RNA transcripts, TCR beta CDR3 regions were amplified. The HTBI primer set drove a first-round RT-PCR of the TCR CDR3. TCRdb reprocessed the multiplex PCR reads via MiXCR and lists one record per CDR3 protein. This table holds approximately 210,000 distinct CDR3 sequences, 17% found once. Newly diagnosed hyperthyroidism, duration under 2 months, in patients aged 18 to 65. PBMCs stemmed from around 10 ml fresh peripheral blood. This clonotype was seen ten or more times. The material sequenced was blood. This TCR was sampled from a man aged 50 or older with Graves' hyperthyroidism.

In DNA form, the CDR3 reads TGTGCCAGCAGCTCTCGACAGGGGGCCTACAATGAGCAGTTCTTC. Protein sequence: CASSSRQGAYNEQFF. This rearrangement joins TRBV11-3 to TRBJ2-1, with TRBD1 identical over 9 bases. The CDR3 loop spans 15 amino acids. Germline CDR1 and CDR2: SGHNT and YENEEA. The junction had 3 bases not matched to a gene; V was cut back by 4 bases and J by 2 bases.